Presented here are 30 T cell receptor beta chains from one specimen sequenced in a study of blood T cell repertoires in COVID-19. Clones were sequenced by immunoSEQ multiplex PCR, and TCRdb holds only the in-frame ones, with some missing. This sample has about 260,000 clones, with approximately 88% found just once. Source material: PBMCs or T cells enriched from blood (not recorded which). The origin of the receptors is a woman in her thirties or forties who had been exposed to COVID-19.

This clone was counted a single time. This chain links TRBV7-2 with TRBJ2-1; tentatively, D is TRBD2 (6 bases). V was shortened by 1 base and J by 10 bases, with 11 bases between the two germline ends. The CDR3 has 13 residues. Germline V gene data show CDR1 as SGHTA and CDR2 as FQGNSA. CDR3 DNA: TGTGCCAGCAGCTTAGAACTAGCTCAGGAGCAGTTCTTC. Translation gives CASSLELAQEQFF.

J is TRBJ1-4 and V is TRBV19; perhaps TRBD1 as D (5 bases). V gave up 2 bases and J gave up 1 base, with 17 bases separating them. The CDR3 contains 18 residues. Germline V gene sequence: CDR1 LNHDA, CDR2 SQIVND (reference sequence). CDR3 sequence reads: CASSITPGLSLTNEKLFF. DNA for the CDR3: TGTGCCAGTAGTATAACCCCGGGACTCTCCTTAACTAATGAAAAACTGTTTTTT.

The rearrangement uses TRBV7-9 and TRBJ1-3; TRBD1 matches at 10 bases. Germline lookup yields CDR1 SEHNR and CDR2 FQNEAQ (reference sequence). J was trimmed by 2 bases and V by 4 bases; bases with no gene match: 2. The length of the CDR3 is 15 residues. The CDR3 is CASSSGTGAGNTIYF. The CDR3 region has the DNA TGTGCCAGCAGCTCTGGGACAGGGGCTGGAAACACCATATATTTT.

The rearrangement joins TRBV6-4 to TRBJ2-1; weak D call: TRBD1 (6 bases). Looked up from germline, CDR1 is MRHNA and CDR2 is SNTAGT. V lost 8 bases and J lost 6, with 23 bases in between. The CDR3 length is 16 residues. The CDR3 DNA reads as TGTGCCAGCCTCCCGGGGCCAGAACTGGGGGCCAATGAGCAGTTCTTC. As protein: CASLPGPELGANEQFF.

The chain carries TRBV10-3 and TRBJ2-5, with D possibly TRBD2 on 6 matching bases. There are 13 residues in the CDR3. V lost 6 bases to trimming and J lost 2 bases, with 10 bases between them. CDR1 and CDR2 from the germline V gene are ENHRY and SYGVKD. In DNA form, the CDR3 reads TGTGCCATCAGGCGGGACTCACAAGAGACCCAGTACTTC. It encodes CAIRRDSQETQYF.

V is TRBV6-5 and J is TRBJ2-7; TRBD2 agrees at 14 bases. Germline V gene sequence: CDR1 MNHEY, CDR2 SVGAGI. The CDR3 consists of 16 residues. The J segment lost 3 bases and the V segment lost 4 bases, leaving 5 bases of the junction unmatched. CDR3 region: CASSSGLAGGRYEQYF. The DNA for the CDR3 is TGTGCCAGCAGTTCTGGACTAGCGGGGGGCCGCTACGAGCAGTACTTC.

The CDR3 sequence is CASSESGPQSTDTQYF. The DNA for the CDR3 is TGTGCCAGCAGTGAATCGGGTCCCCAGAGCACAGATACGCAGTATTTT. The V call is TRBV2, the J call TRBJ2-3, with D hard to call. The germline V and J ends were trimmed by 2 bases and 0 bases, with 12 bases remaining between them. CDR1 SNHLY and CDR2 FYNNEI come from the germline V gene. The CDR3 totals 16 residues.

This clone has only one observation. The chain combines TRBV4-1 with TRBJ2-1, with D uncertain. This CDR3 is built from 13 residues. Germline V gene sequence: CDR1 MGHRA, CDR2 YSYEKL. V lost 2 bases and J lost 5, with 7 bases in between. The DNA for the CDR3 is TGCGCCAGCAGCCAACCCCAGAACAATGAGCAGTTCTTC. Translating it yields CASSQPQNNEQFF.

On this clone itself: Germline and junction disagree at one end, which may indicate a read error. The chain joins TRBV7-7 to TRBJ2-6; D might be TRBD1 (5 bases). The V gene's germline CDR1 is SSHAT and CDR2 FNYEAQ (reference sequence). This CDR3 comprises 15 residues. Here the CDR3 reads CASSPDTSGANVLTF. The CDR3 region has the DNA TGTGCTAGCAGCCCGGACACCTCTGGGGCCAACGTCCTGACTTTC.

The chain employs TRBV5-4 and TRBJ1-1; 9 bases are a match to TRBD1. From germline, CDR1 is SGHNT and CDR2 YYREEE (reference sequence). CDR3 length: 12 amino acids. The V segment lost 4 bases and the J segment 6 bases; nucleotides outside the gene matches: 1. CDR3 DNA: TGTGCCAGCAGCAGGACAGGGGCTGAAGCTTTCTTT. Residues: CASSRTGAEAFF.

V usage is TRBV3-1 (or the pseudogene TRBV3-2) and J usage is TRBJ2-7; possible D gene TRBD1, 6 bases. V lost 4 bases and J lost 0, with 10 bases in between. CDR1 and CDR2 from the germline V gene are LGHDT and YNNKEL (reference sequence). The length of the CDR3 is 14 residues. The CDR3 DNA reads TGTGCCAGCAGCCCTCGGACAGTCTCCTACGAGCAGTACGTC. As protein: CASSPRTVSYEQYV.

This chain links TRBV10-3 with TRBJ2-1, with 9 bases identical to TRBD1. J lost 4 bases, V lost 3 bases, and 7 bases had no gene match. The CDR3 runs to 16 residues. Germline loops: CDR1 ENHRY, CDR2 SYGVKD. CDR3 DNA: TGTGCCATCAGTGATACCGGGACAGGGAATTACAATGAGCAGTTCTTC. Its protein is CAISDTGTGNYNEQFF.

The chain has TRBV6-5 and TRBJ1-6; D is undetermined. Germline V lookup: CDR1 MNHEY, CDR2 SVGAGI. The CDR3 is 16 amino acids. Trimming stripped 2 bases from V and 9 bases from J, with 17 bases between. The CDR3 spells CASSYNSLTRPSPLHF. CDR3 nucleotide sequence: TGTGCCAGCAGTTACAATAGCCTGACTAGGCCTTCACCCCTCCACTTT.

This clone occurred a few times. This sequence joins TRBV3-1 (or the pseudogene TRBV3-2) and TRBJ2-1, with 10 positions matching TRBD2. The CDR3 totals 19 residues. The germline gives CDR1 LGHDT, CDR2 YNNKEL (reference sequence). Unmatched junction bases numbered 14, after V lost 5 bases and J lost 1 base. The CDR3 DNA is TGTGCCAGCAGCTCCCGTGGTAGCGGGGGGCCTACTTCCTACAATGAGCAGTTCTTC. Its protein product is CASSSRGSGGPTSYNEQFF.

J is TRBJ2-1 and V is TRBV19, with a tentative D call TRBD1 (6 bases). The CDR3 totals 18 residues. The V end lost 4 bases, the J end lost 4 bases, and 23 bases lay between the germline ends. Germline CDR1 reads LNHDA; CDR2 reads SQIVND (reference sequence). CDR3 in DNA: TGTGCCAGTAGTACGGACGCTACTCGGGACAACAGATACAATGAGCAGTTCTTC. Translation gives CASSTDATRDNRYNEQFF.

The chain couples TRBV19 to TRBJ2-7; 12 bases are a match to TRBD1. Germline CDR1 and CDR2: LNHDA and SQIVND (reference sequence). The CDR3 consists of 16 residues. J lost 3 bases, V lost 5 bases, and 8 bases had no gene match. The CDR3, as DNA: TGTGCCAGTAGTCCCCTAGGGACAGGGGGCTTCTACGAGCAGTACTTC. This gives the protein CASSPLGTGGFYEQYF.

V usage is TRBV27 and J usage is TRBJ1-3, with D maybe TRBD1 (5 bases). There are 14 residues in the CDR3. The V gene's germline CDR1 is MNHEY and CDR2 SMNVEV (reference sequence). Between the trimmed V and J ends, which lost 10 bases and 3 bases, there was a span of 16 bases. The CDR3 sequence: CAISERTGGNTIYF. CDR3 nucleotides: TGTGCCATATCGGAACGTACAGGTGGAAACACCATATATTTT.

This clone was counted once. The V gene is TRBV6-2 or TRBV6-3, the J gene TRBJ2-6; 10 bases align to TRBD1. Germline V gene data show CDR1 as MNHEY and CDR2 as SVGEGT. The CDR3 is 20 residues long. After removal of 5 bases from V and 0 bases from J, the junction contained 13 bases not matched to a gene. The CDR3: CASSKSFRDRGTSGANVLTF. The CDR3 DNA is TGTGCCAGCAGTAAATCCTTCCGGGACAGGGGAACCTCTGGGGCCAACGTCCTGACTTTC.

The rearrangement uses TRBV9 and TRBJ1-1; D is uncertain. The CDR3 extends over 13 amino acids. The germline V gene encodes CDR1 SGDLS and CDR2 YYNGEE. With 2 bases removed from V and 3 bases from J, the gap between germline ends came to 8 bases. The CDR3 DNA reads TGTGCCAGCAGCGTTCGAGAAGACACTGAAGCTTTCTTT. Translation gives CASSVREDTEAFF.

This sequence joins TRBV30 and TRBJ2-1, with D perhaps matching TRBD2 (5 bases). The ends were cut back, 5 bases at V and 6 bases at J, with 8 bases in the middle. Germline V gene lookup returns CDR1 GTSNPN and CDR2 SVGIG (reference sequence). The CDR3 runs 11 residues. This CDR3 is CAWDEGNEQFF. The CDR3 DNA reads TGTGCCTGGGATGAGGGCAATGAGCAGTTCTTC.

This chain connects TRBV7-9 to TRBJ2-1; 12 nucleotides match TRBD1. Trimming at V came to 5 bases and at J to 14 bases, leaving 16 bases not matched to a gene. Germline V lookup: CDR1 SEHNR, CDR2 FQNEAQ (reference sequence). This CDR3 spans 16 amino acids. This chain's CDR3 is CASSIYRDRGQYVEFF. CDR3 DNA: TGTGCCAGCAGCATATATCGGGACAGGGGGCAATATGTTGAGTTCTTC.

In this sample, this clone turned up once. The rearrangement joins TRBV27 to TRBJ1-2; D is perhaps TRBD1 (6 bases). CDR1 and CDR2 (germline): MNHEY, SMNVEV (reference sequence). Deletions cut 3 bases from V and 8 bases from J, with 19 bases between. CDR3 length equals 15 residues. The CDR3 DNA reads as TGTGCCAGCAGTTTCCAGCCGGGGGGGCTGGGGGGCTACACCTTC. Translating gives CASSFQPGGLGGYTF.

The CDR3 is CASTQTGAYGYTF. For the CDR3, the DNA is TGTGCCAGCACTCAGACAGGAGCATATGGCTACACCTTC. This chain links TRBV28 with TRBJ1-2; a weak D match, TRBD1 (6 bases). The germline CDR1 and CDR2 sequences are MDHEN and SYDVKM. CDR3 length equals 13 residues. V was trimmed by 7 bases and J by 5 bases, leaving 14 bases between them.

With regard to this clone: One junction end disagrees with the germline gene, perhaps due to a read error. The CDR3 DNA is TGTGCCACCAAGACGGACAGGGGGCGCCCACACTTC. Amino acids: CATKTDRGRPHF. V gene TRBV24-1 combines with J gene TRBJ1-2; 11 positions agree with TRBD1. This CDR3 has 12 residues. The germline V gene has CDR1 KGHDR and CDR2 SFDVKD.

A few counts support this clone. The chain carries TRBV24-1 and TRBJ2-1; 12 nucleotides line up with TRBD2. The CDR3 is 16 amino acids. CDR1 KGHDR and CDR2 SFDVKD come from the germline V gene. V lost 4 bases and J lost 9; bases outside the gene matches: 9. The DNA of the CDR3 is TGTGCCACCAGTGAACAGGGACTAGCGGGCTTAAGTGAGCAGTTCTTC. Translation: CATSEQGLAGLSEQFF.

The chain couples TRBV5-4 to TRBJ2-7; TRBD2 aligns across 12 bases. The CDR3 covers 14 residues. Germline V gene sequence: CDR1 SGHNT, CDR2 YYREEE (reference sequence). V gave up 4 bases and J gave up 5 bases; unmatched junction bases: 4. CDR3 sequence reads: CASSVGLAGHEQYV. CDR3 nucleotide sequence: TGTGCCAGCAGCGTGGGACTAGCGGGCCACGAGCAGTACGTC.

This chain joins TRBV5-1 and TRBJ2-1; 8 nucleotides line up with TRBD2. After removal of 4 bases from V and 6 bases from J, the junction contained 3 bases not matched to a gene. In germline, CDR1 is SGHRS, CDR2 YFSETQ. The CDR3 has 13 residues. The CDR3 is CASSTGGGNEQFF. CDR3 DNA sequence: TGCGCCAGCAGCACCGGGGGGGGCAATGAGCAGTTCTTC.

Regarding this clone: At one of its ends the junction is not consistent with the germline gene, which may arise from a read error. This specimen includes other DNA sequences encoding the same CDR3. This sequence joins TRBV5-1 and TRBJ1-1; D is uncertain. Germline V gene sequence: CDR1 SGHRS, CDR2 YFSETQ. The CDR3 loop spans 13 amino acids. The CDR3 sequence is CASSPRQNTEAFF. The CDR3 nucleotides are TGTGCCAGCAGCCCTCGACAGAACACTGAAGCTTTCTTT.

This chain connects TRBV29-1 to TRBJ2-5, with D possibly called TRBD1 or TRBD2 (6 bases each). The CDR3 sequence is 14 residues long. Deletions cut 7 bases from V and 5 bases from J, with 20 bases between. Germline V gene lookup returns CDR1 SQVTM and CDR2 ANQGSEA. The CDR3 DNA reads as TGCAGCGCGGGGGCCCCATCCAGCGGGGAGACCCAGTACTTC. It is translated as CSAGAPSSGETQYF.

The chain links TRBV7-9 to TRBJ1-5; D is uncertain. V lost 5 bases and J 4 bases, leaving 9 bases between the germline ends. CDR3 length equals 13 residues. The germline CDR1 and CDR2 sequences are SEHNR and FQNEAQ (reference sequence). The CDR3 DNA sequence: TGTGCCAGCAGCCAAGACGGGAATCAGCCCCAGCATTTT. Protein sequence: CASSQDGNQPQHF. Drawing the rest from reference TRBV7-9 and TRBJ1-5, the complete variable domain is DTGVSQNPRHKITKRGQNVTFRCDPISEHNRLYWYRQTLGQGPEFLTYFQNEAQLEKSRLLSDRFSAERPKGSFSTLEIQRTEQGDSAMYLCASSQDGNQPQHFGDGTRLSIL.